What follows are 23 T cell receptor beta chains derived from one specimen sequenced in a study of blood T cell repertoires in COVID-19. Here immunoSEQ multiplex PCR was the method, and the copy in TCRdb shows in-frame clones only, minus some. The sample carries approximately 210,000 clones, roughly nine tenths recorded once. Sequenced input: peripheral blood. These receptors all stem from a man aged 35 to 55 with active or convalescent COVID-19.

The chain uses TRBV20-1 and TRBJ1-1; D is undetermined. The length of the CDR3 is 11 residues. Trimming left V 0 bases short and J 6 bases short, with 5 bases between. The germline V gene has CDR1 DFQATT and CDR2 SNEGSKA (reference sequence). CDR3 in DNA: TGCAGTGCTAGAGATGTATCTGAAGCTTTCTTT. Protein product: CSARDVSEAFF.

The rearrangement uses TRBV6-5 and TRBJ2-2; tentative D call: TRBD2 (6 bases). V dropped 2 bases and J dropped 4 bases, with 8 bases sitting between them. Germline V CDR1 and CDR2: MNHEY, SVGAGI. This CDR3 has 14 residues. Here the CDR3 reads CASSYISGTGELFF. The CDR3 nucleotides are TGTGCCAGCAGTTACATTAGCGGCACCGGGGAGCTGTTTTTT.

This clone was detected once. The genes are TRBV6-5 and TRBJ1-1; D is uncertain. The CDR3 spans 14 residues. Trimming left V 3 bases short and J 1 base short, with 9 bases between. Germline CDR1 and CDR2: MNHEY and SVGAGI. CDR3 loop: CASSYKERNTEAFF. The CDR3 nucleotides are TGTGCCAGCAGTTATAAAGAGAGGAACACTGAAGCTTTCTTT.

The chain recombines TRBV27 with TRBJ1-1; 7 bases match TRBD1. The ends lost 5 bases at V and 2 bases at J; junction bases unmatched: 5. The CDR3 consists of 14 residues. Germline CDR1 reads MNHEY; CDR2 reads SMNVEV (reference sequence). The CDR3 loop is CASSNRQGNTEAFF. In DNA form, the CDR3 reads TGTGCCAGCAGTAATAGACAGGGCAACACTGAAGCTTTCTTT.

The chain recombines TRBV2 with TRBJ2-3; 14 bases agree with TRBD2. The V gene end was trimmed by 7 bases and the J gene end by 2 bases; junction bases not matched to a gene: 5. The germline V gene has CDR1 SNHLY and CDR2 FYNNEI. This CDR3 contains 16 residues. CDR3 residues: CASTGTSGGLTDTQYF. CDR3 in DNA: TGTGCCAGCACCGGGACTAGCGGGGGCCTCACAGATACGCAGTATTTT.

This chain uses TRBV2 with TRBJ2-7; 8 bases line up with TRBD1. The J segment lost 2 bases and the V segment lost 8 bases, leaving 5 bases of the junction unmatched. The CDR3 has 13 amino acids. From germline, CDR1 is SNHLY and CDR2 FYNNEI. The DNA of the CDR3 is TGTGCCAGCCGAGGGACAGGCACCTACGAGCAGTACTTC. Its translation: CASRGTGTYEQYF.

V gene TRBV6-1 combines with J gene TRBJ1-2; 9 bases are shared with TRBD1. The CDR3 is 17 residues long. CDR1 is MNHNS and CDR2 is SASEGT in the germline V gene. With 3 bases clipped from V and 0 bases from J, the junction kept 8 bases outside the gene matches. In DNA, the CDR3 is TGTGCCAGCAGTGATTGGGACAGGGCACTCTCTAACTATGGCTACACCTTC. It translates to CASSDWDRALSNYGYTF.

This chain links TRBV19 with TRBJ1-1, with D possibly matching TRBD1 (6 bases). The CDR3 sequence is 15 residues long. V lost 5 bases and J 6 bases, leaving 19 bases between the germline ends. In germline, CDR1 is LNHDA, CDR2 SQIVND (reference sequence). The CDR3 loop reads CASSQWGARGPEAFF. The CDR3 region has the DNA TGTGCCAGTAGTCAGTGGGGGGCGCGGGGGCCTGAAGCTTTCTTT.

V gene TRBV27 combines with J gene TRBJ1-1; 10 nucleotides match TRBD1. The length of the CDR3 is 15 residues. The junction had 4 bases not matched to a gene; V was cut back by 6 bases and J by 0 bases. CDR1 MNHEY and CDR2 SMNVEV come from the germline V gene (reference sequence). CDR3 protein: CASRGTGVMNTEAFF. Written as DNA, the CDR3 is TGTGCCAGCAGGGGGACAGGGGTCATGAACACTGAAGCTTTCTTT.

The chain recombines TRBV5-6 with TRBJ1-3, with 7 bases matching TRBD1. After removal of 4 bases from V and 0 bases from J, the junction contained 10 bases not matched to a gene. The CDR3 loop spans 17 amino acids. CDR1 is SGHDT and CDR2 is YYEEEE in the germline V gene. CDR3 nucleotide sequence: TGTGCCAGCAGCCGCCCTAGGGGACAGAGCTCTGGAAACACCATATATTTT. It is translated as CASSRPRGQSSGNTIYF.

This clone was seen only once. The chain combines TRBV15 with TRBJ1-2; possible D gene TRBD1, 6 bases. The length of the CDR3 is 15 residues. With 0 bases removed from V and 7 bases from J, the gap between germline ends came to 15 bases. CDR1 and CDR2 (germline): LNHNV, YYDKDF (reference sequence). This chain's CDR3 is CATSRDTGGAGGYTF. Here the CDR3 DNA reads TGTGCCACCAGCAGAGATACGGGGGGGGCGGGTGGCTACACCTTC.

V and J are TRBV19 and TRBJ1-1; no definite D call. Germline CDR1 is LNHDA and CDR2 is SQIVND (reference sequence). The CDR3 spans 14 residues. Trimming removed 2 bases from V and 1 base from J, with 8 bases in between. CDR3 loop: CASSIWAGNTEAFF. The DNA for the CDR3 is TGTGCCAGTAGTATATGGGCAGGGAACACTGAAGCTTTCTTT. Based on the CDR3 plus reference TRBV19 and TRBJ1-1, the full variable domain is DGGITQSPKYLFRKEGQNVTLSCEQNLNHDAMYWYRQDPGQGLRLIYYSQIVNDFQKGDIAEGYSVSREKKESFPLTVTSAQKNPTAFYLCASSIWAGNTEAFFGQGTRLTVV.

This chain connects TRBV27 to TRBJ1-1, with D tentatively TRBD1 (5 bases). CDR3 length: 14 amino acids. Trimming stripped 3 bases from V and 5 bases from J, with 13 bases between. From germline, CDR1 is MNHEY and CDR2 SMNVEV (reference sequence). The CDR3 nucleotides read TGTGCCAGCAGTTTTGGGGCCCCGCGGACTGAAGCTTTCTTT. This sequence encodes CASSFGAPRTEAFF.

The V and J genes are TRBV11-2 and TRBJ2-2, with TRBD1 matching over 9 bases. The V segment lost 8 bases and the J segment 7 bases; nucleotides outside the gene matches: 11. This CDR3 is built from 15 residues. Germline CDR1 is SGHAT and CDR2 is FQNNGV. The CDR3 DNA follows: TGTGCCAGCTCCGAATGGACAGGGGTGGTCGGGGAGCTGTTTTTT. It codes for CASSEWTGVVGELFF.

This chain uses TRBV28 with TRBJ1-5; D gene uncertain. CDR3 length equals 15 residues. The germline V gene encodes CDR1 MDHEN and CDR2 SYDVKM. V dropped 2 bases and J dropped 4 bases, with 12 bases sitting between them. The CDR3 loop reads CASSLDRSDNQPQHF. The CDR3 region has the DNA TGTGCCAGCAGTTTAGACCGCAGCGATAATCAGCCCCAGCATTTT.

V is TRBV25-1 and J is TRBJ1-2; no definite D call. V dropped 3 bases and J dropped 3 bases, with 5 bases sitting between them. Per the germline V gene, CDR1 is MGHDK and CDR2 is SYGVNS. The CDR3 totals 12 residues. CDR3 bases: TGTGCCAGCAGTGAGGACTACTATGGCTACACCTTC. It specifies CASSEDYYGYTF.

In the case of this clone: A read error may account for a junction end that differs from germline. This chain connects TRBV28 to TRBJ2-1; D may be TRBD1 (6 bases). This CDR3 comprises 14 residues. Germline CDR1 and CDR2: MDHEN and SYDVKM. The CDR3 region is CANSLVQGRNEQFF. CDR3 DNA: TGTGCCAACAGTTTAGTACAGGGTCGGAATGAGCAGTTCTTC.

The chain is built from TRBV5-1 and TRBJ2-1; 12 nucleotides agree with TRBD2. There are 16 residues in the CDR3. The germline gives CDR1 SGHRS, CDR2 YFSETQ. Trimming removed 4 bases from V and 1 base from J; junction bases left unmatched: 3. CDR3 in amino acids: CASSGGTSGSYNEQFF. The DNA of the CDR3 is TGCGCCAGCAGCGGGGGGACTAGCGGGTCCTACAATGAGCAGTTCTTC. The variable domain in full, completed from reference TRBV5-1 and TRBJ2-1, reads KAGVTQTPRYLIKTRGQQVTLSCSPISGHRSVSWYQQTPGQGLQFLFEYFSETQRNKGNFPGRFSGRQFSNSRSEMNVSTLELGDSALYLCASSGGTSGSYNEQFFGPGTRLTVL.

This chain connects TRBV7-9 to TRBJ1-4; no clear D. This CDR3 is 13 amino acids long. Trimming took off 6 bases at V and 4 bases at J, with 9 bases between the two ends. Germline loops: CDR1 SEHNR, CDR2 FQNEAQ (reference sequence). The CDR3 region has the DNA TGTGCCAGCAGTAACAGCCTTAATGAAAAACTGTTTTTT. Protein: CASSNSLNEKLFF.

This chain uses TRBV19 with TRBJ1-5; no clear D. Germline V gives CDR1 LNHDA, CDR2 SQIVND (reference sequence). The CDR3 spans 16 residues. V shed 5 bases and J shed 4 bases, with 18 bases lying between them. This CDR3 is CASSQEQRVLNQPQHF. The DNA for the CDR3 is TGTGCCAGTAGTCAGGAACAGAGGGTGTTAAATCAGCCCCAGCATTTT.

The chain joins TRBV18 to TRBJ2-5; 10 positions match TRBD2. Germline V gene lookup returns CDR1 KGHSH and CDR2 LQKENI. With 3 bases clipped from V and 5 bases from J, the junction kept 9 bases outside the gene matches. The CDR3 totals 16 residues. CDR3 sequence (DNA): TGTGCCAGCTCACCTTATACTAGCGGGGATAGGGAGACCCAGTACTTC. It encodes CASSPYTSGDRETQYF.

This chain connects TRBV19 to TRBJ1-5; no firm D call. Per the germline V gene, CDR1 is LNHDA and CDR2 is SQIVND (reference sequence). V was shortened by 3 bases and J by 4 bases, with 13 bases between the two germline ends. The CDR3 is 15 amino acids. The CDR3 DNA is TGTGCCAGTAGTATGAGGAGAGCGGTAAATCAGCCCCAGCATTTT. It encodes CASSMRRAVNQPQHF.

The chain is built from TRBV3-1 (or the pseudogene TRBV3-2) and TRBJ1-5, with D possibly being TRBD1 (6 bases). The V gene lost 1 base and the J gene lost 5 bases, with 12 bases spanning the gap. The length of the CDR3 is 15 residues. Germline V gives CDR1 LGHDT, CDR2 YNNKEL (reference sequence). The CDR3, as DNA: TGTGCCAGCAGCCAAGTGGCGGGGGCATATCAGCCCCAGCATTTT. Translated, it gives CASSQVAGAYQPQHF.